The sequence of this T cell receptor beta chain was determined in a study of molecular identifiers for immune sequencing clone quantification. Concerning this clonotype: Its antigen is as yet unknown.

Naive CD8 T cell sorting was performed on the CD8+CD4-CCR7+CD45RA+ phenotype. Germline V gives CDR1 SGHTS, CDR2 YDEGEE. CDR3 length: 17 residues. The V gene end was trimmed by 2 bases and the J gene end by 7 bases; junction bases not matched to a gene: 12. The use of previously described methods and listed TCR primers produced the bulk TCR libraries. TCRdb re-called the PCR reads with MiXCR, one entry per CDR3 protein. This sample has 100,000 or so distinct CDR3 sequences, with roughly 34% found just once. Notes on the study in general: For effector cells, clones above 20 RNA copies held over 97% of molecules; for naive cells, under 1%.

The sequence derives from a human donor in good health. Some libraries in this study had Jurkat cell RNA spiked in. Source material: naive CD8+ T cells from blood, with Jurkat cell RNA spiked in. The subset was: FACS-sorted CD8+CD4-CCR7+CD45RA+ naive T cells. The rearrangement uses TRBV5-8 and TRBJ1-6; TRBD1 aligns across 7 bases. CDR3 in amino acids: CASSLLIRQGLNSPLHF. The CDR3, as DNA: TGTGCCAGCAGCTTACTGATAAGACAGGGACTAAATTCACCCCTCCACTTT.